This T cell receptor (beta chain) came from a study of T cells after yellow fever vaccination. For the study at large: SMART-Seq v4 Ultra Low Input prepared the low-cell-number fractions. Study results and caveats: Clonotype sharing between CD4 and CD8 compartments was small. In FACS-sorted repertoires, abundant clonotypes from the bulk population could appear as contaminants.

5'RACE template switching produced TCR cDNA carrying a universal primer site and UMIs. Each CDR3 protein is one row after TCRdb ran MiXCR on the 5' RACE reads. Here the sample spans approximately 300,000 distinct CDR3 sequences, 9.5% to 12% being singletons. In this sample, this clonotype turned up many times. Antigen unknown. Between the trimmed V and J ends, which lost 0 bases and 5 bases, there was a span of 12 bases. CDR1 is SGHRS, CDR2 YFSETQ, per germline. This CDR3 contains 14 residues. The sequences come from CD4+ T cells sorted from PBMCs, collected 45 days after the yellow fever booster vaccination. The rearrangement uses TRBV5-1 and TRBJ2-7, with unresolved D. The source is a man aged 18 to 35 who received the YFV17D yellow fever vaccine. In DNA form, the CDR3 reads TGCGCCAGCAGCTTGGAGGCTCCTTCAAACGAGCAGTACTTC. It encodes CASSLEAPSNEQYF.